This TCR beta chain was retrieved from a study of beta chain features in type 1 diabetes. Study-wide results and caveats: Shorter TCRB CDR3s, moderately but significantly so, marked every one of the four CD4+ subsets in Type 1 diabetes patients.

Sequenced material consisted of expressed TCRB transcripts (all of the isolated RNA was reverse transcribed). The read count averaged about 3.6 million across naive, central memory and regulatory T cell samples. Data came from immunoSEQ multiplex PCR; TCRdb stores just in-frame clones and leaves some out. The sample includes over 600,000 clones, 12% of them seen just once. This clone was detected a few times. What it recognizes is unknown. Germline V gives CDR1 SQVTM, CDR2 ANQGSEA. The V gene lost 5 bases and the J gene lost 4 bases, with 5 bases spanning the gap. The CDR3 loop spans 11 amino acids. This chain joins TRBV29-1 and TRBJ1-4; D gene ambiguous. This receptor was identified in a man aged 30 to 45 with type 1 diabetes. Sequencing was performed on naive CD4+ T cells from blood. The CDR3 region is CSVILNEKLFF. The CDR3 region has the DNA TGCAGCGTTATCCTTAATGAAAAACTGTTTTTT.